This TCR beta chain was profiled in a study of shared clonotypes between healthy human individuals (dated by TCRdb to 2020 to 2021). Turning to the overall study: A few men and a couple of women, aged 18 to 49 years, made up the cohort. The study deeply sequenced blood TCR repertoires of five healthy adults to estimate repertoire size and the extent of clonotype sharing between individuals. Per donor, leukapheresis produced somewhere between about 0.8 and 9 billion PBMCs. For each donor, CD4 naive and CD4 memory were each run on three plates, CD8 naive on two plates, and CD8 memory on one plate. Libraries were prepared and TCR repertoires were sequenced by different laboratories using diverse techniques, in order to increase sequencing depth and limit assay-specific biases.

CDR1 SQVTM and CDR2 ANQGSEA were looked up in the germline V gene. From cysteine to phenylalanine, the CDR3 is 14 amino acids long. The sequence is cut down to CDR3 DNA, 42 bases in frame from base 1. V trim: 4 bases; J trim: 2 bases; unmatched bases: 4. The full study reports these points: Rarefaction of sorted-subset datasets indicated incomplete sequencing despite the large sequencing depth. Sharing across several donors was observed for around 5% of naive CD4, 3.5% of naive CD8, 2% to 2.5% of memory CD4, and over 0.3% of memory CD8 clonotypes. Because the study included only a small number of donors, the genetic and exposure-history diversity represented was limited. Larger estimated clonotype richness was generally found for naive subsets than for memory subsets. Higher generation probabilities were observed for clonotypes shared by all four sorted-subset donors than for non-shared clonotypes. Based on pairwise subsampling, the degree of clonotype sharing among donors was expected to be affected by sequencing depth. Sampling was restricted to blood, and TCR repertoires in tissue are likely to differ from TCR repertoires in blood.

Using the deep immunoSEQ assay, multiplex PCR amplified TCR CDR3 regions from genomic DNA. Genomic DNA extracted from each cell subset was distributed evenly over all wells of several immunoSEQ 96-well plates, and each plate served as one replicate. For sorted subsets, roughly 190 ng of genomic DNA, equivalent to around 31,000 T cell genomes, went into each replicate PCR. The purified libraries were quantified using a Qubit 3.0 fluorometer, sized with a Bioanalyzer 2100, and then quantified again using the KAPA Library Quantification kit. A separate single-read 150-cycle Illumina NextSeq 550 flow cell was used to sequence each immunoSEQ 96-well plate. The paper's data handling went like this. Because the immunoSEQ output held only junctional sequences and lacked quality scores, the filtering could not match the filtering applied to full-length reads. Sequences were annotated with PyIR, a Python wrapper for IgBLAST v1.9, and V/J genes and CDR3 were assigned using IMGT germline references. Any read was removed if the V/J assignment was weak (E-value above 1e-6), the CDR3 was missing, or the read contained stop codons, out-of-frame junctions, or ambiguous translated residues. V3J clonotypes were defined as sequences sharing the same inferred V gene, J gene, and CDR3 amino acid sequence. The percentage overlap between two repertoires was calculated by dividing the number of shared unique clonotypes by the size of the smaller repertoire. RTK rarefaction, the Chao1 estimator, and Recon v2.1 estimates of unobserved clonotypes were used to assess repertoire richness. OLGA was used to compute generation probabilities for all TCRbeta clonotypes that the gDNA method yielded from several donors. TCRdb stores this immuneACCESS table with in-frame sequences only. Part of the clones is absent; in the studies checked, under half of the shortfall reflects unresolved V genes, and no reason is known for the rest. The D gene and trimming were derived from the DNA, and the V and J assignments and clone size from that table. Present in this sample are roughly 2.2 million clones, 85% to 95% of which were seen just once. The ten largest clones take up 0.37% of the sample.

In regard to this clone: Its specific antigen is unknown. Per-nucleotide qualities are absent, and no much larger clonotype sits a single base away.

The donors were healthy, HIV-negative adults who had no recently reported acute infections or vaccinations. Only Caucasian adults living in Nashville, Tennessee, USA were represented among the donors. CD4+ T cells were enriched by magnetic negative selection; naive cells were then positively selected on CD45RA, and the negative fraction formed the memory subset. After blood collection by leukapheresis, PBMCs were isolated using Ficoll-Histopaque density gradient centrifugation and then cryopreserved in the vapor phase of liquid nitrogen. Purity and quantity of every magnetically sorted T cell population were checked by analytical flow cytometry. Genomic DNA was isolated from every sorted fraction and measured by UV absorbance on a Nanodrop 2000c.

The TCR comes from a man aged 18-30 years in good health. Some clones in this sample may be carry-over from other donors' samples. Sequenced sample: naive CD4+ T cells from PBMCs. The cell subset or site label, as the study defines it: CD45RA+ positively selected. The rearrangement joined TRBV29-1 to TRBJ2-3; 9 junctional bases match TRBD2. The bases are TGCAGCGTTGTGCCTAGCGGGATCACAGATACGCAGTATTTT. Its amino acids are CSVVPSGITDTQYF.